Presented here are 8 T cell receptor beta chains from one specimen sequenced in a study of cytomegalovirus exposure and HLA in healthy donors listed by TCRdb under 2017. The method behind the library was the immunoSEQ multiplex PCR assay. A mixture of 60 forward primers for TCR Vbeta segments and 13 reverse primers for TCR Jbeta segments was used in the multiplex PCR. TCRdb's version of the immuneACCESS table is confined to in-frame rearrangements and falls short of the full clone set. An unresolved V gene accounts for under half of the shortfall where checked; the remainder is of unknown origin. In this sample's table one finds roughly 100,000 clones. About 3% of the sample is held by the ten biggest clonotypes. Specimen: PBMCs. The receptor set was obtained from a man in his forties or fifties in good health and CMV-seronegative.

This chain connects TRBV7-9 to TRBJ1-4, with D tentatively TRBD1 (6 bases). The CDR3 contains 16 residues. The germline gives CDR1 SEHNR, CDR2 FQNEAQ (reference sequence). V was clipped by 3 bases and J by 0 bases, with 11 bases between them. CDR3 nucleotides: TGTGCCAGCAGCTTCCAGGGGCCTACAACTAATGAAAAACTGTTTTTT. Translated, it gives CASSFQGPTTNEKLFF.

The chain joins TRBV4-2 to TRBJ2-1; D remains unclear. The CDR3 is 15 residues long. The germline V gene has CDR1 LGHNA and CDR2 YNFKEQ. V was cut by 0 bases and J by 4 bases, with 10 bases left in between. The CDR3 region is CASSQDTLEYNEQFF. The CDR3 DNA sequence: TGTGCCAGCAGCCAAGATACCCTAGAGTACAATGAGCAGTTCTTC.

The chain links TRBV5-6 to TRBJ2-3; 7 nucleotides line up with TRBD2. The CDR3 is made up of 17 amino acids. Germline CDR1 reads SGHDT; CDR2 reads YYEEEE. Trimming took 4 bases from V and 3 from J; bases not matched to a gene: 14. The CDR3: CASSIPGLTLKTDTQYF. For the CDR3, the DNA is TGTGCCAGCAGCATTCCGGGACTAACCTTGAAGACAGATACGCAGTATTTT. The full variable domain, rest sourced from reference TRBV5-6 and TRBJ2-3, is DAGVTQSPTHLIKTRGQQVTLRCSPKSGHDTVSWYQQALGQGPQFIFQYYEEEERQRGNFPDRFSGHQFPNYSSELNVNALLLGDSALYLCASSIPGLTLKTDTQYFGPGTRLTVL.

This chain links TRBV5-1 with TRBJ2-5; 9 positions match TRBD2. CDR3 length equals 15 residues. Trimming at V came to 4 bases and at J to 2 bases, leaving 6 bases not matched to a gene. Germline CDR1 reads SGHRS; CDR2 reads YFSETQ. For the CDR3, the DNA is TGCGCCAGCAGCCCACTAGCGGGTGTACAAGAGACCCAGTACTTC. It codes for CASSPLAGVQETQYF.

The rearrangement uses TRBV2 and TRBJ2-7; TRBD1 agrees at 7 bases. V shed 5 bases and J 3 bases; nucleotides not matched to a gene: 4. This CDR3 has 13 residues. CDR1 is SNHLY, CDR2 FYNNEI, per germline. The CDR3 spells CASSRDRLYEQYF. DNA for the CDR3: TGTGCCAGCAGTCGGGACAGACTCTACGAGCAGTACTTC.

V gene TRBV11-3 combines with J gene TRBJ2-5; D is unresolved. Trimming pared 2 bases from V and 5 bases from J, leaving 9 bases between. Germline V gene data show CDR1 as SGHNT and CDR2 as YENEEA. The CDR3 consists of 13 residues. Written as DNA, the CDR3 is TGTGCCAGCAGCTTACATCCCGGGGAGACCCAGTACTTC. This codes for CASSLHPGETQYF.

J is TRBJ1-1 and V is TRBV7-8, with 7 bases matching TRBD1. This CDR3 is built from 14 residues. V trimming: 2 bases; J trimming: 6 bases; junction bases outside the gene matches: 6. Germline V gives CDR1 SGHVS, CDR2 FQNEAQ. The CDR3 DNA reads TGTGCCAGCAGCTTATTTAGTGGACAGGCTGAAGCTTTCTTT. As protein: CASSLFSGQAEAFF.

The J gene is TRBJ2-7, the V gene TRBV15; weak D call: TRBD2 (6 bases). Germline-derived CDR1 and CDR2 are LNHNV and YYDKDF (reference sequence). Trimming cost V 3 bases and J 1 base, with 19 bases left between them. This CDR3 spans 17 amino acids. The CDR3 loop reads CATSSKGLGEGSYEQYF. Written as DNA, the CDR3 is TGTGCCACCAGCAGTAAGGGACTTGGGGAAGGTTCCTACGAGCAGTACTTC.